Sequencing of this T cell receptor beta chain was carried out in a study of blood T cell repertoires in COVID-19. Sequencing used immunoSEQ multiplex PCR; TCRdb keeps in-frame clones, though not all of them. Of more than 200,000 clones in the sample, about 86% were seen once. V was pared by 5 bases and J by 6 bases, with 10 bases of the junction left unmatched. Per the germline V gene, CDR1 is LNHDA and CDR2 is SQIVND (reference sequence). The CDR3 runs 15 residues. The chain recombines TRBV19 with TRBJ2-7, with 10 positions matching TRBD2. The source material was peripheral blood. The receptor was isolated from a man aged 30 to 45 with active or convalescent COVID-19. The CDR3 DNA reads TGTGCCAGTAGTCTCGGAGCGGGGGGGCCGTTCGAGCAGTACTTC. It yields the protein CASSLGAGGPFEQYF.